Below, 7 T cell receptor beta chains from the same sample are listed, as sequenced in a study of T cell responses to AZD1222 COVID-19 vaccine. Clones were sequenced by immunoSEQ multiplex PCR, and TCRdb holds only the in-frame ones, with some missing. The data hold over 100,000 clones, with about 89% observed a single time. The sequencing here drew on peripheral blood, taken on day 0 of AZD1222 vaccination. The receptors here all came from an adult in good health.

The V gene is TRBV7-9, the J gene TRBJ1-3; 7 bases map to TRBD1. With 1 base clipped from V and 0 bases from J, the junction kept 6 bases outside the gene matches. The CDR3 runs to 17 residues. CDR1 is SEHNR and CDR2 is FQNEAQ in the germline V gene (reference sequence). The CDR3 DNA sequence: TGTGCCAGCAGCTTAGAGGGGACAGCCATCTCTGGAAACACCATATATTTT. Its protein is CASSLEGTAISGNTIYF.

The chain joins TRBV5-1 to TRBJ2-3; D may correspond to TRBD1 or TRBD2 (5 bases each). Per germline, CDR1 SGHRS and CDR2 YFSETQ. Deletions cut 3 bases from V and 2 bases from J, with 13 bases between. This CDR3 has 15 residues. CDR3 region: CASSSGTFPTDTQYF. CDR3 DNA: TGCGCCAGCAGCTCCGGGACCTTCCCCACAGATACGCAGTATTTT.

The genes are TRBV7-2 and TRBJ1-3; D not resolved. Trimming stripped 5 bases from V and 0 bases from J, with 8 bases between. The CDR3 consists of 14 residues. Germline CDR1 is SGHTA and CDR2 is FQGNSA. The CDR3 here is CASSASISGNTIYF. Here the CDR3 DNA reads TGTGCCAGCAGCGCCAGCATCTCTGGAAACACCATATATTTT.

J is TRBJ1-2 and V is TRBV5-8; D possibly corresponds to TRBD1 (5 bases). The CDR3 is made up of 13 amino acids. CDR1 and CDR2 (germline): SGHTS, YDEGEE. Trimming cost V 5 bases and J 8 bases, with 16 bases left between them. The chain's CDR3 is CASSPGDLRGYTF. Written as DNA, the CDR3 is TGTGCCAGCAGTCCCGGGGACCTGCGGGGCTACACCTTC.

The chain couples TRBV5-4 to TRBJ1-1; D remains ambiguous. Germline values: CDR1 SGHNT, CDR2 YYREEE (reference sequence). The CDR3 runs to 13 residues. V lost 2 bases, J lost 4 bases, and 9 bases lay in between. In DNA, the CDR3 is TGTGCCAGCAGCTTCGAGGGAGGCACTGAAGCTTTCTTT. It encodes CASSFEGGTEAFF.

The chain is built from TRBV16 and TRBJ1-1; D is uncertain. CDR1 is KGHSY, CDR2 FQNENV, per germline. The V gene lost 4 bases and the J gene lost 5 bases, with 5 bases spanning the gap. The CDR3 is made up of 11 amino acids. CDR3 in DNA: TGTGCCAGCAGCCGTTCAACTGAAGCTTTCTTT. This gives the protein CASSRSTEAFF.

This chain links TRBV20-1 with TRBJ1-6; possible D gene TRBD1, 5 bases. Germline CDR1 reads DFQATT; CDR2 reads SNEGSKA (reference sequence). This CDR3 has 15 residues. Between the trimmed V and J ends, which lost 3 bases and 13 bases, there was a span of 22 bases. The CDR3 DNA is TGCAGTGCTAGTTCTTCAGTGGGGCTAATTTCGCCCCTCCACTTT. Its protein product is CSASSSVGLISPLHF.